Below are 16 T cell receptor beta chains sequenced from a single sample in a study of preoperative IRX-2 immunotherapy in early breast cancer. Treatment specified: preoperative locoregional IRX-2 cytokine immunotherapy. Data came from immunoSEQ multiplex PCR; TCRdb stores just in-frame clones and leaves some out. This table holds about 33,000 clones, under 90% found once. Sequenced here: tumor tissue, sampled after IRX-2 immunotherapy. These receptors were collected from a human donor with breast cancer.

V and J are TRBV11-3 and TRBJ2-4; D is possibly TRBD1 (6 bases). CDR3 length: 15 residues. Germline V lookup: CDR1 SGHNT, CDR2 YENEEA. Trimming took off 3 bases at V and 6 bases at J, with 15 bases between the two ends. CDR3 sequence (DNA): TGTGCCAGCAGCTTGATTCCACAGGGCGGAAACATTCAGTACTTC. As protein: CASSLIPQGGNIQYF. The whole variable domain, remainder taken from reference TRBV11-3 and TRBJ2-4, is EAGVVQSPRYKIIEKKQPVAFWCNPISGHNTLYWYLQNLGQGPELLIRYENEEAVDDSQLPKDRFSAERLKGVDSTLKIQPAELGDSAVYLCASSLIPQGGNIQYFGAGTRLSVL.

The chain employs TRBV29-1 and TRBJ1-4, with D uncertain. The ends were cut back, 6 bases at V and 1 base at J, with 6 bases in the middle. Per germline, CDR1 SQVTM and CDR2 ANQGSEA. The CDR3 totals 12 residues. The CDR3 loop reads CSVRVTNEKLFF. CDR3 nucleotides: TGCAGCGTGAGGGTAACTAATGAAAAACTGTTTTTT.

V gene TRBV11-3 combines with J gene TRBJ1-4; a possible D gene is TRBD1 (5 bases). V lost 2 bases, J lost 8 bases, and 12 bases lay in between. Germline CDR1 SGHNT, CDR2 YENEEA. The CDR3 is made up of 14 amino acids. CDR3: CASSLRGEDEKLFF. CDR3 coding DNA: TGTGCCAGCAGCTTACGGGGCGAGGACGAAAAACTGTTTTTT.

The chain is built from TRBV14 and TRBJ2-3; tentative D call: TRBD1 (6 bases). The CDR3 loop spans 12 amino acids. Germline lookup yields CDR1 SGHDN and CDR2 FVKESK. V gave up 0 bases and J gave up 12 bases, with 10 bases separating them. The CDR3 coding sequence is TGTGCCAGCAGCCAAGAGAGGACAGCACAGTATTTT. Protein sequence: CASSQERTAQYF.

For the CDR3, the DNA is TGTGCCAGTAGTGTTTACGGGAACGATGAAGCTTTCTTT. Amino acid sequence: CASSVYGNDEAFF. This sequence joins TRBV19 and TRBJ1-1; D gene uncertain. The germline CDR1 and CDR2 sequences are LNHDA and SQIVND (reference sequence). The CDR3 covers 13 residues. Trimming took off 5 bases at V and 7 bases at J, with 14 bases between the two ends.

The CDR3 bases are TGTGCCAGCAGCTTACGGCCCGGGACTGAGAACTATGGCTACACCTTC. Amino acids: CASSLRPGTENYGYTF. The chain is built from TRBV11-3 and TRBJ1-2, with D possibly TRBD1 on 5 matching bases. Between the trimmed V and J ends, which lost 2 bases and 2 bases, there was a span of 15 bases. CDR3 size: 16 residues. The germline V gene has CDR1 SGHNT and CDR2 YENEEA.

This chain links TRBV6-8 with TRBJ1-5, with D tentatively TRBD1 (5 bases). Germline loops: CDR1 MNHGY, CDR2 SAAAGT. CDR3 length: 14 amino acids. V shed 5 bases and J shed 3 bases, with 11 bases lying between them. This CDR3 reads CASSGQGLNQPQHF. For the CDR3, the DNA is TGTGCCAGCAGTGGGCAGGGACTCAATCAGCCCCAGCATTTT.

J is TRBJ2-3 and V is TRBV6-8; TRBD1 or TRBD2 may be the D gene (5 bases each). V lost 5 bases and J 6 bases, leaving 12 bases between the germline ends. The CDR3 is 13 amino acids. Per germline, CDR1 MNHGY and CDR2 SAAAGT. This chain's CDR3 is CASSDPREDTQYF. The CDR3 region has the DNA TGTGCCAGCAGTGACCCCAGGGAGGATACGCAGTATTTT.

V and J are TRBV19 and TRBJ2-5, with 8 nucleotides matching TRBD2. This CDR3 spans 15 amino acids. With V trimmed by 3 bases and J by 2 bases, 5 bases remained unmatched. Germline V gene data show CDR1 as LNHDA and CDR2 as SQIVND (reference sequence). The CDR3 DNA is TGTGCCAGTAGTATGGGACTAGTATTTCAAGAGACCCAGTACTTC. Translation gives CASSMGLVFQETQYF.

The chain is built from TRBV30 and TRBJ1-2, with 8 bases identical to TRBD1. This CDR3 is built from 15 residues. V gave up 3 bases and J gave up 8 bases; unmatched junction bases: 14. Germline lookup yields CDR1 GTSNPN and CDR2 SVGIG (reference sequence). The chain's CDR3 is CAWSRGTTGGRGYTF. CDR3 bases: TGTGCCTGGAGCCGAGGCACTACAGGGGGAAGGGGCTACACCTTC.

This chain joins TRBV7-1 and TRBJ2-2; perhaps TRBD2 as D (6 bases). TRBV7-1 is designated an ORF whose function remains uncertain. The CDR3 has 13 residues. Trimming pared 5 bases from V and 8 bases from J, leaving 12 bases between. The CDR3 nucleotides read TGTGCCAGCAGCCCTCGCGGGGTGGGGGAGCTGTTTTTT. Residues: CASSPRGVGELFF.

The J gene is TRBJ2-5, the V gene TRBV19; 9 bases fit TRBD2. CDR1 LNHDA and CDR2 SQIVND come from the germline V gene (reference sequence). This CDR3 is built from 16 residues. With V trimmed by 3 bases and J by 3 bases, 8 bases remained unmatched. CDR3 nucleotide sequence: TGTGCCAGTAGTATCATGGGGCTAGCGGGGAAAGAGACCCAGTACTTC. Amino acid sequence: CASSIMGLAGKETQYF.

This chain links TRBV5-1 with TRBJ2-3; D gene ambiguous. Trimming took off 2 bases at V and 4 bases at J, with 14 bases between the two ends. In germline, CDR1 is SGHRS, CDR2 YFSETQ. CDR3 length: 15 residues. CDR3 protein: CASSFETPSPDTQYF. The CDR3 region has the DNA TGCGCCAGCAGCTTCGAGACTCCGTCCCCAGATACGCAGTATTTT.

The chain employs TRBV11-3 and TRBJ2-5; D is perhaps TRBD1 (6 bases). Germline V gene lookup returns CDR1 SGHNT and CDR2 YENEEA. V lost 5 bases and J 2 bases, leaving 12 bases between the germline ends. This CDR3 has 14 amino acids. CDR3 loop: CASSRGQLQETQYF. In DNA, the CDR3 is TGTGCCAGCAGCAGAGGACAGCTGCAAGAGACCCAGTACTTC.

The genes are TRBV6-8 and TRBJ1-1, with TRBD1 as a possible D gene (5 bases). CDR1 is MNHGY and CDR2 is SAAAGT in the germline V gene. CDR3 size: 15 residues. Trimming left V 5 bases short and J 6 bases short, with 19 bases between. The CDR3 spells CASSQPSMGRSEAFF. CDR3 DNA sequence: TGTGCCAGCAGTCAACCGTCAATGGGGCGGTCTGAAGCTTTCTTT.

This clone was detected only once. The chain is built from TRBV19 and TRBJ2-3; D unclear. Germline V lookup: CDR1 LNHDA, CDR2 SQIVND (reference sequence). This CDR3 has 14 amino acids. Between the trimmed V and J ends, which lost 2 bases and 6 bases, there was a span of 12 bases. The CDR3 DNA is TGTGCCAGTAGTATATACGGAGTTGCGGATACGCAGTATTTT. Amino acids: CASSIYGVADTQYF.